Following are 32 T cell receptor beta chains from one sample sequenced in a study of follicular helper T cells after annual influenza vaccination. The time point here: 2015-2016 season, 7 days after influenza vaccination. Sequencing used immunoSEQ multiplex PCR; TCRdb keeps in-frame clones, though not all of them. The repertoire has 650 to 900 clones, 65% to 75% of them found once; the top ten carry about 5.8%. The material was CXCR5+ CD38+ circulating T follicular helper cells from blood, obtained 7 days after influenza vaccination. As to subset: circulating Tfh, non-naive CD4+CXCR5+PD-1+ (ICOS+CD38+ or ICOS-CD38-). These receptors were collected from an adult who received the influenza vaccine.

The chain joins TRBV4-3 to TRBJ1-2, with D unclear. The CDR3 length is 11 residues. Trimming removed 1 base at V and 10 bases at J, with 7 bases between. In germline, CDR1 is LGHNA, CDR2 YSLEER. The CDR3 reads CASSQGGYYTF. In DNA, the CDR3 is TGCGCCAGCAGCCAAGGGGGTTACTACACCTTC.

This clone has just a few counts. The V call is TRBV7-6, the J call TRBJ2-7, with 9 positions matching TRBD2. V dropped 1 base and J dropped 6; count of bases not matched to a gene: 10. The CDR3 is 16 amino acids. The germline CDR1 and CDR2 sequences are SGHVS and FNYEAQ. For the CDR3, the DNA is TGTGCCAGCAGCTTAGGAGCGGGGGGTTCGCTGGGCGAGCAGTACTTC. This encodes CASSLGAGGSLGEQYF.

The genes are TRBV6-1 and TRBJ2-1; 10 nucleotides align to TRBD2. Looked up from germline, CDR1 is MNHNS and CDR2 is SASEGT. This CDR3 region has 15 residues. With 1 base clipped from V and 7 bases from J, the junction kept 4 bases outside the gene matches. This CDR3 reads CASSEGASGGNEQFF. The CDR3 DNA follows: TGTGCCAGCAGTGAAGGGGCTAGCGGGGGTAATGAGCAGTTCTTC.

The rearrangement joins TRBV28 to TRBJ2-7, with D uncertain. V shed 6 bases and J shed 6 bases, with 6 bases lying between them. Germline CDR1 reads MDHEN; CDR2 reads SYDVKM. This CDR3 has 10 amino acids. CDR3 DNA: TGTGCCAGCAGCCGGGTCGAGCAGTACTTC. Its protein is CASSRVEQYF.

Only a few counts were recorded for this clone. The V call is TRBV5-6, the J call TRBJ1-6, with 7 bases matching TRBD1. The CDR3 covers 17 residues. V shed 4 bases, J shed 7 bases, and the junction held 14 bases outside the gene matches. Germline V CDR1 and CDR2: SGHDT, YYEEEE. CDR3 sequence: CASSPFSSGGGNSPLHF. CDR3 nucleotides: TGTGCCAGCAGCCCTTTTTCGTCAGGGGGAGGGAATTCACCCCTCCACTTT.

The chain carries TRBV14 and TRBJ1-1, with D possibly being TRBD1 (6 bases). Trimming left V 2 bases short and J 3 bases short, with 13 bases between. The V gene's germline CDR1 is SGHDN and CDR2 FVKESK. The CDR3 extends over 15 amino acids. The CDR3 here is CASSQSGAWYTEAFF. The CDR3 DNA is TGTGCCAGCAGCCAATCAGGGGCCTGGTACACTGAAGCTTTCTTT.

The chain recombines TRBV7-9 with TRBJ2-2, with no clear D. The V end lost 3 bases, the J end lost 6 bases, and 5 bases lay between the germline ends. CDR1 and CDR2 from the germline V gene are SEHNR and FQNEAQ (reference sequence). This CDR3 is built from 12 residues. The CDR3 protein is CASSFNSGELFF. In nucleotides, the CDR3 is TGTGCCAGCAGCTTTAATTCCGGGGAGCTGTTTTTT.

The chain carries TRBV7-9 and TRBJ2-1, with 9 bases identical to TRBD1. V dropped 5 bases and J dropped 1; count of bases not matched to a gene: 6. The CDR3 length is 16 residues. Germline CDR1 reads SEHNR; CDR2 reads FQNEAQ (reference sequence). CDR3 region: CASSELDRGSYNEQFF. CDR3 nucleotides: TGTGCCAGCAGCGAACTGGACAGGGGTTCCTACAATGAGCAGTTCTTC.

The V and J genes are TRBV7-2 and TRBJ1-3; no definite D call. The V and J ends lost 3 bases and 4 bases respectively, with 7 bases between them. The CDR3 length is 13 residues. Germline loops: CDR1 SGHTA, CDR2 FQGNSA. The CDR3 reads CASSLDPGNTIYF. In DNA form, the CDR3 reads TGTGCCAGCAGCTTGGATCCCGGAAACACCATATATTTT.

This chain uses TRBV7-7 with TRBJ2-5; D not certain. Deletions cut 4 bases from V and 7 bases from J, with 13 bases between. Germline V gene lookup returns CDR1 SSHAT and CDR2 FNYEAQ (reference sequence). The length of the CDR3 is 13 residues. CDR3 sequence reads: CASSSTHSRTQYF. The DNA for the CDR3 is TGTGCCAGCAGCTCAACGCACAGTCGGACCCAGTACTTC.

The CDR3 DNA reads as TGTGCCAGTAGGGGACCGGGACAGGCTAACTATGGCTACACCTTC. Translated: CASRGPGQANYGYTF. The chain links TRBV19 to TRBJ1-2; 8 positions match TRBD1. V dropped 6 bases and J dropped 0; count of bases not matched to a gene: 6. The germline V gene encodes CDR1 LNHDA and CDR2 SQIVND (reference sequence). The CDR3 is 15 amino acids.

This chain uses TRBV6-1 with TRBJ2-1; TRBD1 or TRBD2 may be the D gene (5 bases each). Trimming left V 3 bases short and J 13 bases short, with 19 bases between. CDR3 length: 14 amino acids. The germline V gene has CDR1 MNHNS and CDR2 SASEGT. CDR3 residues: CASSEGVGGGLQFF. CDR3 DNA sequence: TGTGCCAGCAGTGAGGGGGTCGGTGGTGGTTTACAGTTCTTC.

This chain uses TRBV27 with TRBJ1-5; D unclear. Deletions cut 0 bases from V and 4 bases from J, with 4 bases between. The CDR3 sequence is 13 residues long. Germline loops: CDR1 MNHEY, CDR2 SMNVEV (reference sequence). The CDR3 bases are TGTGCCAGCAGTTTATCGAGGAATCAGCCCCAGCATTTT. Translating it yields CASSLSRNQPQHF.

The chain couples TRBV5-4 to TRBJ1-1; 9 bases match TRBD1. The length of the CDR3 is 12 residues. With V trimmed by 4 bases and J by 11 bases, 6 bases remained unmatched. CDR1 SGHNT and CDR2 YYREEE come from the germline V gene (reference sequence). This chain's CDR3 is CASSPGTGIAFF. The CDR3 nucleotides read TGTGCCAGCAGCCCAGGGACAGGGATCGCTTTCTTT.

The rearrangement uses TRBV6-1 and TRBJ2-7; TRBD1 matches at 8 bases. Germline V gene lookup returns CDR1 MNHNS and CDR2 SASEGT. This CDR3 comprises 15 residues. The V and J ends lost 1 base and 2 bases, in that order; junction bases with no gene match: 4. DNA of the CDR3: TGTGCCAGCAGTGAAGGACAGGGGCCTCCCTACGAGCAGTACTTC. Translation gives CASSEGQGPPYEQYF.

The V gene is TRBV30, the J gene TRBJ1-2; maybe TRBD1 (6 bases). Germline CDR1 and CDR2: GTSNPN and SVGIG (reference sequence). V was clipped by 0 bases and J by 1 base, with 27 bases between them. This CDR3 spans 20 amino acids. The CDR3 sequence is CAWSVPRTLHRVTNNYGYTF. CDR3 nucleotide sequence: TGTGCCTGGAGTGTACCTCGGACCCTACACAGGGTAACTAATAACTATGGCTACACCTTC.

The chain employs TRBV11-1 and TRBJ2-1; no definite D call. V lost 5 bases, J lost 0 bases, and 8 bases lay in between. Per the germline V gene, CDR1 is SGHAT and CDR2 is FQDESV (reference sequence). The CDR3 is made up of 14 amino acids. CDR3 nucleotides: TGTGCCAGCAGCGCCGGAAGCTCCTACAATGAGCAGTTCTTC. It translates to CASSAGSSYNEQFF.

This chain links TRBV12-5 with TRBJ2-1; D not certain. Germline CDR1 and CDR2: LGHNT and FRNRAP. The CDR3 totals 13 residues. Between the trimmed V and J ends, which lost 0 bases and 6 bases, there was a span of 6 bases. In DNA, the CDR3 is TGTGCTAGTGGTTTGGTAAAAGCCAATGAGCAGTTCTTC. Translation: CASGLVKANEQFF.

This chain joins TRBV4-3 and TRBJ1-6; TRBD1 agrees at 8 bases. The germline CDR1 and CDR2 sequences are LGHNA and YSLEER. After removal of 1 base from V and 1 base from J, the junction contained 9 bases not matched to a gene. This CDR3 contains 19 residues. The CDR3 here is CASSQAFRQGASYNSPLHF. DNA of the CDR3: TGCGCCAGCAGCCAAGCGTTTCGGCAGGGGGCATCCTATAATTCACCCCTCCACTTT.

This clone was seen more than once but under ten times. The chain couples TRBV2 to TRBJ2-2, with a possible D match to TRBD1 (6 bases). Trimming left V 6 bases short and J 6 bases short, with 8 bases between. The CDR3 totals 12 residues. CDR1 is SNHLY and CDR2 is FYNNEI in the germline V gene. DNA for the CDR3: TGTGCCAGCAGGAACAGGGCCGGGGAGCTGTTTTTT. It codes for CASRNRAGELFF.

J is TRBJ1-2 and V is TRBV6-1; no clear D. Germline V lookup: CDR1 MNHNS, CDR2 SASEGT. There are 13 residues in the CDR3. V gave up 1 base and J gave up 7 bases, with 10 bases separating them. CDR3 bases: TGTGCCAGCAGTGAAGTCCTGGGAAGTGGCTACACCTTC. It encodes CASSEVLGSGYTF.

The CDR3 region is CASSLFSKNTEAFF. CDR3 DNA sequence: TGTGCCAGCAGCTTATTCTCCAAGAACACTGAAGCTTTCTTT. The genes are TRBV11-2 and TRBJ1-1, with no clear D. Germline V lookup: CDR1 SGHAT, CDR2 FQNNGV. This CDR3 region has 14 residues. V was clipped by 2 bases and J by 1 base, with 8 bases between them.

V is TRBV10-3 and J is TRBJ2-5; TRBD2 aligns across 14 bases. The CDR3 covers 15 residues. Germline V lookup: CDR1 ENHRY, CDR2 SYGVKD. Trimming removed 5 bases from V and 4 bases from J; junction bases left unmatched: 3. The CDR3 region is CAISRTSGGRETQYF. The CDR3 DNA is TGTGCCATCAGTCGGACTAGCGGGGGGAGAGAGACCCAGTACTTC.

The chain couples TRBV29-1 to TRBJ2-7; TRBD1 matches 8 bases. Trimming removed 4 bases from V and 6 bases from J; junction bases left unmatched: 8. Germline-derived CDR1 and CDR2 are SQVTM and ANQGSEA. The CDR3 runs 13 residues. CDR3 nucleotides: TGCAGCGTTGGGCTCAGGGGGCAAGGCGAGCAGTACTTC. Amino acids: CSVGLRGQGEQYF.

The chain employs TRBV7-3 and TRBJ1-1; TRBD1 agrees at 8 bases. CDR1 SGHTA and CDR2 FQGTGA come from the germline V gene. Unmatched junction bases numbered 6, after V lost 5 bases and J lost 4 bases. This CDR3 region has 14 residues. The CDR3 here is CASSIGQGSTEAFF. The DNA for the CDR3 is TGTGCCAGCAGCATAGGACAGGGCTCCACTGAAGCTTTCTTT.

The chain combines TRBV2 with TRBJ2-7; 7 nucleotides line up with TRBD1. This CDR3 has 14 amino acids. J lost 3 bases, V lost 7 bases, and 9 bases had no gene match. Germline CDR1 and CDR2: SNHLY and FYNNEI. The CDR3 reads CASNPRTGGYEQYF. DNA for the CDR3: TGTGCCAGCAATCCGAGGACAGGTGGCTACGAGCAGTACTTC. Complete variable domain (other parts from reference TRBV2 and TRBJ2-7): EPEVTQTPSHQVTQMGQEVILRCVPISNHLYFYWYRQILGQKVEFLVSFYNNEISEKSEIFDDQFSVERPDGSNFTLKIRSTKLEDSAMYFCASNPRTGGYEQYFGPGTRLTVT.

The genes are TRBV7-9 and TRBJ1-1, with D possibly being TRBD1 (5 bases). V lost 8 bases, J lost 1 base, and 11 bases lay in between. The CDR3 totals 13 residues. Germline V CDR1 and CDR2: SEHNR, FQNEAQ (reference sequence). CDR3 in amino acids: CASLRGGNTEAFF. The CDR3 DNA reads as TGTGCCAGCCTAAGGGGCGGGAACACTGAAGCTTTCTTT.

The chain is built from TRBV7-2 and TRBJ2-7; tentative D call: TRBD1 (5 bases). The CDR3 has 15 amino acids. V lost 5 bases and J 4 bases, leaving 18 bases between the germline ends. Per the germline V gene, CDR1 is SGHTA and CDR2 is FQGNSA. For the CDR3, the DNA is TGTGCCAGCAGCCCCAGCATCGACAGAGCGTACGAGCAGTACTTC. Its protein product is CASSPSIDRAYEQYF.

The gene calls are TRBV5-4 and TRBJ1-2; D unclear. The CDR3 has 14 amino acids. The germline V gene has CDR1 SGHNT and CDR2 YYREEE (reference sequence). V was shortened by 3 bases and J by 3 bases, with 12 bases between the two germline ends. CDR3 sequence (DNA): TGTGCCAGCAGCTGGGAAGTGATGGACTATGGCTACACCTTC. It is translated as CASSWEVMDYGYTF.

The rearrangement uses TRBV5-4 and TRBJ1-5, with no clear D. V was shortened by 0 bases and J by 2 bases, with 12 bases between the two germline ends. CDR3 size: 16 residues. The germline V gene encodes CDR1 SGHNT and CDR2 YYREEE (reference sequence). CDR3 loop: CASSLGPYNGNQPQHF. DNA of the CDR3: TGTGCCAGCAGCTTGGGCCCTTATAACGGCAATCAGCCCCAGCATTTT.

This chain uses TRBV12-5 with TRBJ2-2, with D uncertain. Germline assignment: CDR1 LGHNT and CDR2 FRNRAP. This CDR3 is 13 amino acids long. Trimming took off 2 bases at V and 9 bases at J, with 10 bases between the two ends. DNA for the CDR3: TGTGCTAGTGGTTTGATCAATTACAGGGAGCTGTTTTTT. As protein: CASGLINYRELFF.

CDR3 in amino acids: CASSPRRAVSNQPQHF. Written as DNA, the CDR3 is TGTGCCAGCAGTCCCCGGAGGGCAGTTAGCAATCAGCCCCAGCATTTT. This chain links TRBV2 with TRBJ1-5; no definite D call. Trimming cost V 5 bases and J 0 bases, with 14 bases left between them. Germline V gives CDR1 SNHLY, CDR2 FYNNEI. The CDR3 covers 16 residues.